The entry that follows covers one TCR beta chain sequence. Its recognized antigen is unknown. A junction end diverges from the germline sequence, so it may reflect a read error. To synthesize cDNA, template-switch 5'RACE was performed with a primer carrying a 10-nucleotide random unique molecular identifier so that each TCR transcript was tagged. Over 200 million TCR-beta sequences, covering 15-18 subjects, were produced in each sequencing run. The RNeasy kit was used to extract total RNA. The KAPA Real-time Library Amplification kit was used to amplify TCR-beta VDJ regions with primers for the TCR constant region and the 5'RACE anchor. A first PCR added sample indexes and Illumina adaptors, and a second PCR then raised library yield. After Ampure bead purification, the roughly 650 bp TCR product was size-selected on a 2% E-gel SizeSelection system. Before pooling, libraries had their quality checked on a Bioanalyzer, their concentration measured with Qubit, and their quantity determined with the Kapa Library Quantification kit. Libraries were sequenced paired-end 2 x 150 bp on an Illumina HiSeq 2500. To increase sequence diversity, roughly 24-31% phiX was spiked into each library pool. Under the source paper's analysis protocol: The UMI-based MiGEC pipeline processed quality-filtered reads and removed over 75% of raw TCR sequences during error correction. IMGT germline references were used for aligning VDJ genes, and each clonotype was defined as a unique CDR3 amino acid sequence together with its V-J genes. Clonal expansion, Shannon diversity and CDR3 relatedness (CalcPairwiseDistances, ClusterSamples) were evaluated with VDJtools, and phylogenetic trees were built with CLCbio workbench. A clone was classed as expanded if it had 8 or more unique UMIs, a cutoff based on coefficient-of-variation modelling across technical triplicates. TCRdb cleaned the public reads at Q25 with fastp, built clones with MiXCR and kept in-frame beta chains. Every distinct CDR3 protein forms one entry, paired with its most common genes and DNA. In this record, the V and J calls reflect TCRdb's handling and not the investigators' own analysis. The sample has about 50,000 distinct CDR3 sequences on record, roughly 4.3% of them singletons. The top ten constitute roughly 3.1% of the sample.

The data derive from a study of neurological immune-mediated disorders (dated by TCRdb to the late 2010s). About the study as a whole: Among the approximately 35 multiple sclerosis patients, around 31 had relapsing-remitting MS and 3 had secondary progressive MS. Peripheral blood TCR-beta repertoires from patients with HTLV-I-associated myelopathy (HAM/TSP), patients with multiple sclerosis, and healthy controls were compared in the study using UMI-based sequencing. Of the 60 to 70 subjects in the cohort, some 15 were HAM/TSP patients, some 35 were multiple sclerosis patients, and 20 were healthy controls. Longitudinal samples, technical triplicates and paired sorted CD4+ and CD8+ T-cell subsets, alongside PBMC samples, were included among the approximately 100 TCR-beta libraries.

Overall study results and their limits: TCR clonal expansion was highest in HAM/TSP patients and lowest in MS patients, with MS patients falling below even healthy controls. The MS cluster showed no association with clinical or MRI features, and the authors stated that larger cohorts are needed. Expanded clones from different subjects shared no identical CDR3 amino acid sequences, which suggests that TCR-beta repertoires were private in all groups. In a phylogenetic analysis, the repertoires of 18 out of 34 MS patients fell into a single cluster of related CDR3 sequences, pointing to a possible signature at the repertoire level.

For unsorted PBMC libraries, 2 million PBMCs were used after storage in RNAlater at -80 degrees C until RNA extraction. The multiple sclerosis patients were enrolled in a US clinical protocol that used magnetic resonance imaging to evaluate disease progression. Peripheral blood was subjected to Ficoll-Hypaque density gradient centrifugation to isolate PBMCs, which were then cryopreserved in liquid nitrogen. CDR1 is given as SGHTA and CDR2 as FQGNSA, both from the germline V gene. The CDR3 runs 15 residues from the cysteine to the phenylalanine. Of the read, only the CDR3 DNA is kept; its 45 bases are in frame from base 1.

The source material was PBMCs. This sequence was found in a man in his forties or fifties with multiple sclerosis. Here the chain combines TRBV7-2 and TRBJ2-7; the D gene is perhaps TRBD1, on 6 matching bases. The sequenced DNA is TGTGCCAGCAGCTTGGGCCAACAGGGTATCCAAGAGCATTACTTC. Its product reads: CASSLGQQGIQEHYF.